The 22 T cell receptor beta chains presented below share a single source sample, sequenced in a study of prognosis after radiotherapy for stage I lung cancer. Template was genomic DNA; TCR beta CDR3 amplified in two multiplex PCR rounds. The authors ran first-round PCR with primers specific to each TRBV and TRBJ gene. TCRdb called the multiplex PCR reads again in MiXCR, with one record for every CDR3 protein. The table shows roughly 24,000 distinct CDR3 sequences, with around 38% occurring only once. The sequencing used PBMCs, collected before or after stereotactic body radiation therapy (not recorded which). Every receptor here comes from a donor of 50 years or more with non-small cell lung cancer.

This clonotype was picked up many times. CDR3 sequence: CSARIPLGSGRSYNEQFF. CDR3 coding DNA: TGCAGTGCTCGAATTCCCTTGGGTAGCGGGAGGTCCTACAATGAGCAGTTCTTC. This chain links TRBV20-1 with TRBJ2-1; 10 bases match TRBD2. This CDR3 spans 18 amino acids. The V gene end was trimmed by 5 bases and the J gene end by 1 base; junction bases not matched to a gene: 14. The germline gives CDR1 DFQATT, CDR2 SNEGSKA (reference sequence).

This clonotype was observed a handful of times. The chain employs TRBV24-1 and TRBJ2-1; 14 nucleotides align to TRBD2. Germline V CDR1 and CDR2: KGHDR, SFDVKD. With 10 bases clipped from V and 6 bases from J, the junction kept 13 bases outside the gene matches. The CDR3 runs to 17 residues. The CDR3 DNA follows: TGTGCCACTAGCGATACTACGGGACTAGCGGGAGTCAATGAGCAGTTCTTC. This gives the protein CATSDTTGLAGVNEQFF.

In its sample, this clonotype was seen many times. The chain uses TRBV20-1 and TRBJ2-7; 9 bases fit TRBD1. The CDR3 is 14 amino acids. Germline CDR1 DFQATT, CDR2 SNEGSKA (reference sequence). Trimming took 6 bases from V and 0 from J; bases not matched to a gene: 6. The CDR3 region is CSAITGGYSYEQYF. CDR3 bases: TGCAGTGCCATAACAGGGGGCTACTCCTACGAGCAGTACTTC.

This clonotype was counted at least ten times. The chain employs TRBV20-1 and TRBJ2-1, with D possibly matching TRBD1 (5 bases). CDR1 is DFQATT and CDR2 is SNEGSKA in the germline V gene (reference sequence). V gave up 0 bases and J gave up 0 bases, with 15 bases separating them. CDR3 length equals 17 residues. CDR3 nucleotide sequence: TGCAGTGCTAGAGATTCGGACAAGCAAGGCTCCTACAATGAGCAGTTCTTC. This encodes CSARDSDKQGSYNEQFF.

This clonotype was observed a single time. DNA of the CDR3: TGTGCCAGCAGCAACATGAACACTGAAGCTTTCTTT. Translating gives CASSNMNTEAFF. J is TRBJ1-1 and V is TRBV6-1; no firm D call. V shed 6 bases and J shed 0 bases, with 5 bases lying between them. The CDR3 has 12 residues. The germline V gene has CDR1 MNHNS and CDR2 SASEGT.

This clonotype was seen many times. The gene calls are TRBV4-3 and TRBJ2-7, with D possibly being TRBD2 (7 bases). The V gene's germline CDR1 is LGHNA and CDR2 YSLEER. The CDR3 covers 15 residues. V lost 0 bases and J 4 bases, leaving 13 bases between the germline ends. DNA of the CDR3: TGCGCCAGCAGCCAAGAGCAACAGGGAGGGTACGAGCAGTACTTC. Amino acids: CASSQEQQGGYEQYF.

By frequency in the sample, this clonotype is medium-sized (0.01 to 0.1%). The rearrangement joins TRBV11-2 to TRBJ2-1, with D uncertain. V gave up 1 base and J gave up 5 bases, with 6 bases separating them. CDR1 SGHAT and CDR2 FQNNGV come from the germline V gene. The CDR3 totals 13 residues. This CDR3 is CASSLGVNNEQFF. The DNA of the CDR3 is TGTGCCAGCAGCTTAGGGGTTAACAATGAGCAGTTCTTC.

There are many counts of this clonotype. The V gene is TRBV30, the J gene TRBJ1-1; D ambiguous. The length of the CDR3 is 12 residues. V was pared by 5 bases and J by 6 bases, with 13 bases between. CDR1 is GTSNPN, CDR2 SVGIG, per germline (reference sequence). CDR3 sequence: CAWGPLGAEAFF. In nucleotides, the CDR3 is TGTGCCTGGGGGCCTTTGGGAGCTGAAGCTTTCTTT. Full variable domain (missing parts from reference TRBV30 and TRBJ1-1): SQTIHQWPATLVQPVGSPLSLECTVEGTSNPNLYWYRQAAGRGLQLLFYSVGIGQISSEVPQNLSASRPQDRQFILSSKKLLLSDSGFYLCAWGPLGAEAFFGQGTRLTVV.

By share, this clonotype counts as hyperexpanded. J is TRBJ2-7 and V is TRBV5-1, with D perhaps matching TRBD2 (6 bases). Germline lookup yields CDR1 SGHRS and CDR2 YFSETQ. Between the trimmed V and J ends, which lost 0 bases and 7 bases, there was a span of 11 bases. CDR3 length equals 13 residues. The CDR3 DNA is TGCGCCAGCAGCTTGGCGGGGGTAGGGGAGCAGTACTTC. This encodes CASSLAGVGEQYF.

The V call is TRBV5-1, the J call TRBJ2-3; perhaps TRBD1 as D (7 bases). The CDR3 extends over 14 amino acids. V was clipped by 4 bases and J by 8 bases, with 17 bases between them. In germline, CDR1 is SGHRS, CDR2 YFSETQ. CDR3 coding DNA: TGCGCCAGCAGCACCGGGACAGAGGGGGGTACGCAGTATTTT. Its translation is CASSTGTEGGTQYF.

The CDR3 region has the DNA TGTGCCAGCAGTTCCGGACTAGCGGGAGACTACGAGCAGTACTTC. Translating it yields CASSSGLAGDYEQYF. V usage is TRBV28 and J usage is TRBJ2-7; 13 nucleotides align to TRBD2. Germline assignment: CDR1 MDHEN and CDR2 SYDVKM. The CDR3 runs to 15 residues. Trimming removed 4 bases from V and 3 bases from J; junction bases left unmatched: 3. Supplemented by reference TRBV28 and TRBJ2-7, the full variable domain reads DVKVTQSSRYLVKRTGEKVFLECVQDMDHENMFWYRQDPGLGLRLIYFSYDVKMKEKGDIPEGYSVSREKKERFSLILESASTNQTSMYLCASSSGLAGDYEQYFGPGTRLTVT.

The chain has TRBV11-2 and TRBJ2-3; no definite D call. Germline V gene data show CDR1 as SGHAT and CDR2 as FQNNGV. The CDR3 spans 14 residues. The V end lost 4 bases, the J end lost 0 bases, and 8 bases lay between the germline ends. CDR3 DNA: TGTGCCAGCAGCTACCAGACTAGCACAGATACGCAGTATTTT. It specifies CASSYQTSTDTQYF.

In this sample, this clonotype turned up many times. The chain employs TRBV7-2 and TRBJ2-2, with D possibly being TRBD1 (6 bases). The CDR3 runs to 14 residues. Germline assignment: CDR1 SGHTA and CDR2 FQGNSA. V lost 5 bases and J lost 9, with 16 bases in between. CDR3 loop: CASSPGAQKRELFF. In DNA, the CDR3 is TGTGCCAGCAGCCCAGGGGCTCAAAAGCGGGAGCTGTTTTTT. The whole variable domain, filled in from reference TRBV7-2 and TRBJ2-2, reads GAGVSQSPSNKVTEKGKDVELRCDPISGHTALYWYRQSLGQGLEFLIYFQGNSAPDKSGLPSDRFSAERTGGSVSTLTIQRTQQEDSAVYLCASSPGAQKRELFFGEGSRLTVL.

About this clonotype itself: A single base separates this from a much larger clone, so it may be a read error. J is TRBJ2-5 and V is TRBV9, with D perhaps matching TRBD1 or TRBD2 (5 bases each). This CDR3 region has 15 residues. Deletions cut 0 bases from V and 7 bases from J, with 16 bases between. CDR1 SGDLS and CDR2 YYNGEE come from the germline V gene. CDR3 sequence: CASSVAGTAEGTQYF. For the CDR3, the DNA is TGTGCCAGCAGCGTAGCTGGGACCGCCGAGGGGACCCAGTACTTC.

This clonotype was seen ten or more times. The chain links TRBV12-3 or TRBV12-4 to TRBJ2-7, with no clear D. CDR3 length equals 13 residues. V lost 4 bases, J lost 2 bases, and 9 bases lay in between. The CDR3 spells CASSSTATYEQYF. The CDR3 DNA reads TGTGCCAGCAGTTCGACGGCTACCTACGAGCAGTACTTC.

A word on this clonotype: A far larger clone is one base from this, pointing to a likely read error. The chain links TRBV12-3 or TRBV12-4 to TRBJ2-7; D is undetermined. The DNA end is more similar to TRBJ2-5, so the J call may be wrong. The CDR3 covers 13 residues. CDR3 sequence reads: CASISSMGETQYF. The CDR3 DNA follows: TGTGCCAGCATTTCTTCCATGGGGGAGACCCAGTACTTC.

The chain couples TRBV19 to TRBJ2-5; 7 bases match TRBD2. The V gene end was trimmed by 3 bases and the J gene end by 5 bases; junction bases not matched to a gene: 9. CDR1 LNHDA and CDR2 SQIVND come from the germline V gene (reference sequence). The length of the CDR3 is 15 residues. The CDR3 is CASSIIPSGEETQYF. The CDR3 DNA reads TGTGCCAGTAGTATCATTCCCAGCGGGGAGGAGACCCAGTACTTC. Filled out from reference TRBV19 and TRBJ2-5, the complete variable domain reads DGGITQSPKYLFRKEGQNVTLSCEQNLNHDAMYWYRQDPGQGLRLIYYSQIVNDFQKGDIAEGYSVSREKKESFPLTVTSAQKNPTAFYLCASSIIPSGEETQYFGPGTRLLVL.

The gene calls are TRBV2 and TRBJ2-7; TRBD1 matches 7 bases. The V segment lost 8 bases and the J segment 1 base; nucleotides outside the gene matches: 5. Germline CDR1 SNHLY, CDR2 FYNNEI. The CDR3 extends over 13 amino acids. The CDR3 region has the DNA TGTGCCAGCGGGACAGTGGGATCCTACGAGCAGTACTTC. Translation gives CASGTVGSYEQYF.

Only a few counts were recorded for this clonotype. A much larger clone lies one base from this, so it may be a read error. The CDR3 region is CASSIQGAGSGDTQYF. CDR3 in DNA: TGTGCCAGCAGCATACAGGGGGCGGGTAGCGGAGATACCCAGTACTTC. This chain connects TRBV6-2 or TRBV6-3 to TRBJ2-5, with TRBD1 matching 9 bases. V lost 6 bases and J lost 8; bases outside the gene matches: 16. The germline V gene encodes CDR1 MNHEY and CDR2 SVGEGT. CDR3 length: 16 amino acids.

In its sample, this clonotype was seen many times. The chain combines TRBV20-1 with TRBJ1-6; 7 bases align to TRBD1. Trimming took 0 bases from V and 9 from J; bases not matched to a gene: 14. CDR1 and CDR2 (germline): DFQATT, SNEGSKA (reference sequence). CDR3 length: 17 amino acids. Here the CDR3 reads CSARESRQGPRGSPLHF. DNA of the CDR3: TGCAGTGCTAGAGAAAGCCGACAGGGCCCAAGGGGTTCACCCCTCCACTTT.

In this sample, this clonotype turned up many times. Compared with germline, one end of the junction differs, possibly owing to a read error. The CDR3 sequence: CASSYSYGNYGYTF. CDR3 DNA: TGTGCCAGCAGTTACTCGTACGGCAACTATGGCTACACCTTC. This chain joins TRBV6-4 and TRBJ1-2, with D unclear. Germline V gives CDR1 MRHNA, CDR2 SNTAGT. This CDR3 has 14 amino acids.

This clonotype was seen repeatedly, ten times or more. CDR3: CSAPSFSGQGAIDEAFF. CDR3 in DNA: TGCAGTGCACCTTCCTTCTCGGGACAGGGGGCGATTGATGAAGCTTTCTTT. The chain recombines TRBV20-1 with TRBJ1-1, with 12 bases aligning to TRBD1. V dropped 6 bases and J dropped 7; count of bases not matched to a gene: 18. Germline CDR1 DFQATT, CDR2 SNEGSKA (reference sequence). The CDR3 is 17 amino acids.